The subject of this entry is one TCR beta chain. This clone's antigen is unknown. There are no base qualities to consult, and no much larger clone falls within one base. V drops 8 bases and J drops 3 bases, leaving 17 bases in between. CDR1 and CDR2 are read off the germline V gene as SQVTM and ANQGSEA. The CDR3 has 13 amino acids, counting the end cysteine and phenylalanine. This entry keeps only the CDR3 DNA: 39 bases, framed from base 1. For repertoire sequencing, TCR beta CDR3 regions were amplified from RNA transcripts. HTBI primers and the Qiagen OneStep RT-PCR kit were used in a first-round RT-PCR, which was followed by a second-round multiplex PCR, size selection and purification. The libraries underwent paired-end sequencing with 100 bp reads on an Illumina HiSeq2000. In the source study's methods: Reads were processed with SOAPnuke, discarding reads with adapters, uncalled bases, mean Phred below 15, or no exact constant-primer or identifier match. COPE v1.2.5 was used to merge high-quality paired reads. Each unique nucleotide sequence was defined as a clonotype, and clonotypes were aligned to IMGT TRB V, D and J references with MiTCR v1.1. Only V-J combinations with frequency above 0.0001 were analysed, covering 98% to 99.2% of repertoires. For each V-J combination, a TCR clonal expansion and chaos score was defined as the ratio of F50 clonal expansion to chaos observed in the TCRdist matrix. Welch's t-statistics and random forest were used to reduce features to about a dozen V-J combinations, which were fed into a naive Bayes classifier. Thyroid-blood repertoire similarity was quantified with the Morisita-Horn index. TCRdb ran its own pipeline on the public reads, namely fastp trimming at Q25 and MiXCR clone calling, and kept in-frame beta chains. Every distinct CDR3 protein forms one entry, paired with its most common genes and DNA. Here the V and J calls rest on TCRdb's processing, not on the authors' analysis. In this sample the table shows 650,000 to 800,000 distinct CDR3 sequences, 35% to 50% of which occur a single time. Of the sample, more than 2.5% falls within the top ten clones.

Ophthalmopathy patients were characterized by moderately to severely active disease, a Clinical Activity Score of at least 3, a NOSPECS grade of at least 4, and a disease duration under 3 months. Anyone with other autoimmune diseases, uncontrolled infections, pregnancy or lactation was excluded from the study. Diagnosis relied on clinical symptoms, serum thyroxine, TRAb, thyroid ultrasound and orbital computed tomography. Using Ficoll-Paque density gradient centrifugation, PBMCs were isolated from less than 13 ml of fresh peripheral blood. Trizol reagent was used to extract the total RNA, and its quality was then checked on an Agilent 2100 Bioanalyzer. This sample was included in a study of Graves' ophthalmopathy and Graves' hyperthyroidism listed by TCRdb under 2018. Concerning the study at large: Peripheral blood was collected before any treatment was given, at the time of initial diagnosis. In total, 135 blood samples were TCR-sequenced: roughly 45 ophthalmopathy, some 75 hyperthyroidism and some 17 hyperthyroidism-to-ophthalmopathy patients. Following sample collection, hyperthyroidism patients were given methimazole at a starting dose of 30 mg daily, and ophthalmopathy patients were given high-dose intravenous methylprednisolone. An independent validation cohort was composed of about 20 hyperthyroidism patients and approximately 15 patients who later progressed from hyperthyroidism to ophthalmopathy. In over five hyperthyroidism patients, T-cell repertoires of thyroid tissue and blood were compared. TCR beta repertoire signatures were used to distinguish Graves' ophthalmopathy from Graves' hyperthyroidism and to predict progression to ophthalmopathy. To explore V-J signatures that distinguish ophthalmopathy from hyperthyroidism, a discovery set of roughly 98 patients was enrolled, made up of over 40 with ophthalmopathy and 55 to 65 with stable hyperthyroidism.

General conclusions and limits of the study: In cross-validation, the 13-signature model distinguished ophthalmopathy from stable hyperthyroidism with approximately 88% sensitivity and approximately 81% specificity, and in the test set the corresponding values were around 78% and 73%. In validation, the model predicted ophthalmopathy progression with 55% to 71% sensitivity and 72% to 80% specificity; around twelve predicted patients were CT-confirmed with GO in a median of approximately six months. Most expanded thyroid clonotypes with frequency above 0.001 were also detected in blood, suggesting blood repertoires may reflect the thyroid immune response. Sample size was not predetermined statistically, and investigators were not blinded to group allocation.

The sequence came from an adult man with Graves' ophthalmopathy. The chain joins TRBV29-1 to TRBJ2-7; TRBD2 might be the D gene, on 5 matching bases. Sequencing was done on a sample of peripheral blood. The CDR3 reads as follows: CSLWPGISYEQYF. The nucleotide sequence is TGCAGCTTATGGCCGGGGATAAGCTACGAGCAGTACTTC.